This is a list of T cell receptor beta chains from one sample in a study of cytomegalovirus exposure and HLA in healthy donors. Assay used: immunoSEQ multiplex PCR; TCRdb lists only in-frame clones, some missing. The table shows more than 95,000 clones, with nearly 80% occurring only once. Sequenced sample: PBMCs. The receptors derive from a man between 60 and 75 years old in good health and CMV-seropositive. Both conserved end residues are part of each CDR3. Each record gives: clone size, V gene, CDR3 length, J gene, D gene, CDR3 protein. D genes are given only for firm matches. Not every row has a clone size; where given, it reads once, few, many or a size class.

clone size: .; V gene: TRBV29-1; CDR3 length: 13; J gene: TRBJ2-5; D gene: TRBD1; CDR3 protein: CSVDTGVWETQYF
clone size: .; V gene: TRBV6-6; CDR3 length: 15; J gene: TRBJ2-3; D gene: .; CDR3 protein: CASSFRDTRTDTQYF
clone size: .; V gene: TRBV10-3; CDR3 length: 14; J gene: TRBJ2-5; D gene: .; CDR3 protein: CAISQQELGETQYF
clone size: few; V gene: TRBV5-6; CDR3 length: 15; J gene: TRBJ1-2; D gene: .; CDR3 protein: CASSIPPGLDYGYTF
clone size: .; V gene: TRBV7-9; CDR3 length: 13; J gene: TRBJ2-3; D gene: .; CDR3 protein: CASSLQGTDTQYF
clone size: .; V gene: TRBV5-1; CDR3 length: 18; J gene: TRBJ2-6; D gene: TRBD2; CDR3 protein: CASSSLAGGASGANVLTF
clone size: .; V gene: TRBV4-3; CDR3 length: 14; J gene: TRBJ2-2; D gene: .; CDR3 protein: CASSWTINTGELFF
clone size: .; V gene: TRBV6-1; CDR3 length: 15; J gene: TRBJ1-5; D gene: TRBD1; CDR3 protein: CASSSPGQKNQPQHF
clone size: .; V gene: TRBV9; CDR3 length: 16; J gene: TRBJ2-3; D gene: TRBD2; CDR3 protein: CASSVGAGDITDTQYF
clone size: .; V gene: TRBV5-1; CDR3 length: 14; J gene: TRBJ2-3; D gene: TRBD1; CDR3 protein: CASSIGQGRDTQYF
clone size: few; V gene: TRBV9; CDR3 length: 15; J gene: TRBJ2-5; D gene: TRBD2; CDR3 protein: CASSSGLAGGETQYF
clone size: few; V gene: TRBV4-3; CDR3 length: 17; J gene: TRBJ2-5; D gene: TRBD2; CDR3 protein: CASSQGGWGGEGETQYF
clone size: few; V gene: TRBV7-9; CDR3 length: 15; J gene: TRBJ2-7; D gene: .; CDR3 protein: CASSQVRGSPYEQYF
clone size: .; V gene: TRBV2; CDR3 length: 11; J gene: TRBJ2-7; D gene: .; CDR3 protein: CANAGSYEQYF
clone size: .; V gene: TRBV5-4; CDR3 length: 15; J gene: TRBJ1-5; D gene: TRBD1; CDR3 protein: CASSSQGELNQPQHF
clone size: .; V gene: TRBV12-1; CDR3 length: 15; J gene: TRBJ2-5; D gene: .; CDR3 protein: CASSLLAGGGETQYF
clone size: .; V gene: TRBV5-4; CDR3 length: 14; J gene: TRBJ2-7; D gene: .; CDR3 protein: CASSLTAGVYEQYF
clone size: .; V gene: TRBV5-8; CDR3 length: 15; J gene: TRBJ1-5; D gene: .; CDR3 protein: CASSLGRQSNQPQHF
clone size: .; V gene: TRBV5-4; CDR3 length: 13; J gene: TRBJ2-7; D gene: .; CDR3 protein: CASSLAGTYEQYF
clone size: once; V gene: TRBV7-2; CDR3 length: 13; J gene: TRBJ2-1; D gene: .; CDR3 protein: CASSWPGYNEQFF
clone size: .; V gene: TRBV5-4; CDR3 length: 15; J gene: TRBJ1-2; D gene: TRBD1; CDR3 protein: CASSLAAGGDYGYTF
clone size: few; V gene: TRBV4-2; CDR3 length: 17; J gene: TRBJ2-7; D gene: TRBD2; CDR3 protein: CASSQLRGESRPYEQYF
clone size: .; V gene: TRBV28; CDR3 length: 14; J gene: TRBJ2-1; D gene: .; CDR3 protein: CASGGRYNYNEQFF
clone size: .; V gene: TRBV14; CDR3 length: 15; J gene: TRBJ1-6; D gene: TRBD1; CDR3 protein: CASRTSGGAGSPLHF
clone size: .; V gene: TRBV6-5; CDR3 length: 16; J gene: TRBJ2-3; D gene: TRBD2; CDR3 protein: CASSYSGLAGTDTQYF
clone size: .; V gene: TRBV27; CDR3 length: 14; J gene: TRBJ1-2; D gene: .; CDR3 protein: CASSLFTGSNGYTF
clone size: .; V gene: TRBV10-1; CDR3 length: 14; J gene: TRBJ2-7; D gene: TRBD2; CDR3 protein: CASSETSGPYEQYF
clone size: .; V gene: TRBV5-1; CDR3 length: 14; J gene: TRBJ2-1; D gene: .; CDR3 protein: CASSVLGGGNEQFF
clone size: .; V gene: TRBV7-8; CDR3 length: 14; J gene: TRBJ1-3; D gene: .; CDR3 protein: CASSLRVGGNTIYF
clone size: .; V gene: TRBV6-6; CDR3 length: 13; J gene: TRBJ2-7; D gene: .; CDR3 protein: CASTGSLLSEQYF
clone size: .; V gene: TRBV5-1; CDR3 length: 13; J gene: TRBJ2-3; D gene: TRBD2; CDR3 protein: CASSLAGGEAQYF
clone size: .; V gene: TRBV6-6; CDR3 length: 15; J gene: TRBJ2-7; D gene: TRBD1; CDR3 protein: CASSYSGTVFREQYF
clone size: .; V gene: TRBV6-5; CDR3 length: 15; J gene: TRBJ1-5; D gene: .; CDR3 protein: CASRLQAEGRQPQHF
clone size: .; V gene: TRBV7-9; CDR3 length: 15; J gene: TRBJ2-7; D gene: TRBD2; CDR3 protein: CASSLAAAATYEQYF
clone size: .; V gene: TRBV11-2; CDR3 length: 14; J gene: TRBJ1-2; D gene: .; CDR3 protein: CASSLEGAGYGYTF
clone size: .; V gene: TRBV10-3; CDR3 length: 15; J gene: TRBJ1-6; D gene: .; CDR3 protein: CAIKGGTAFNSPLHF
clone size: .; V gene: TRBV9; CDR3 length: 15; J gene: TRBJ2-7; D gene: .; CDR3 protein: CASSAHEDTSYEQYF
clone size: .; V gene: TRBV27; CDR3 length: 17; J gene: TRBJ2-7; D gene: TRBD2; CDR3 protein: CASRPTTLAGVTYEQYF
clone size: .; V gene: TRBV9; CDR3 length: 14; J gene: TRBJ2-1; D gene: .; CDR3 protein: CASSVGGEYGEQFF
clone size: .; V gene: TRBV29-1; CDR3 length: 13; J gene: TRBJ1-2; D gene: .; CDR3 protein: CSVEGGAPYGYTF
clone size: few; V gene: TRBV6-6; CDR3 length: 13; J gene: TRBJ2-3; D gene: .; CDR3 protein: CASRVRFADTQYF